Each of the 12 T cell receptor beta chains below was sequenced from the same sample in a study of identical twins. TCRdb passed the 5' RACE reads through MiXCR, listing each CDR3 protein once. The sample lists about 720,000 distinct CDR3 sequences, 8% to 9% seen once, with approximately 0.89% in the top ten. These same records also appear under a second study, on yellow fever vaccine responses in identical twins.

The sequenced material came from PBMCs. The receptors derive from a woman younger than 30 in good health.

The chain employs TRBV27 and TRBJ2-1, with D perhaps assigned TRBD1 or TRBD2 (6 bases each). CDR3 length equals 15 residues. V lost 2 bases and J 4 bases, leaving 12 bases between the germline ends. Germline CDR1 reads MNHEY; CDR2 reads SMNVEV (reference sequence). The CDR3 loop is CASSLRGERYNEQFF. The CDR3 DNA reads TGTGCCAGCAGTTTAAGGGGGGAGAGGTACAATGAGCAGTTCTTC.

This clonotype occurred many times. The rearrangement joins TRBV28 to TRBJ2-7; the match to TRBD1 covers 7 bases. J was trimmed by 3 bases and V by 5 bases; bases with no gene match: 7. The CDR3 has 14 amino acids. CDR1 and CDR2 (germline): MDHEN, SYDVKM. The CDR3 DNA reads TGTGCCAGCAGTACCCCCGGGACAGACTACGAGCAGTACTTC. This gives the protein CASSTPGTDYEQYF.

The chain is built from TRBV5-1 and TRBJ2-2, with TRBD2 identical over 14 bases. The CDR3 contains 18 residues. The germline V gene encodes CDR1 SGHRS and CDR2 YFSETQ. V was pared by 2 bases and J by 4 bases, with 7 bases of the junction left unmatched. CDR3 in amino acids: CASSLWGLAGVATGELFF. In nucleotides, the CDR3 is TGCGCCAGCAGCTTATGGGGACTAGCGGGAGTGGCCACCGGGGAGCTGTTTTTT.

This clonotype has ten or more counts. This chain joins TRBV5-1 and TRBJ2-5; TRBD1 matches 11 bases. The CDR3 is made up of 16 amino acids. V shed 4 bases and J 4 bases; nucleotides not matched to a gene: 9. Looked up from germline, CDR1 is SGHRS and CDR2 is YFSETQ. The CDR3 DNA follows: TGCGCCAGCAGCAAGACGGGACAGGGGGATCGAGAGACCCAGTACTTC. Encoded protein: CASSKTGQGDRETQYF.

This clonotype was detected ten times or more. In nucleotides, the CDR3 is TGTGCCAGCAGCTTAACGGGACAGGAATACAATGAGCAGTTCTTC. Translating gives CASSLTGQEYNEQFF. V gene TRBV7-9 combines with J gene TRBJ2-1; 8 positions match TRBD1. CDR3 length: 15 amino acids. Germline V CDR1 and CDR2: SEHNR, FQNEAQ (reference sequence). V lost 2 bases, J lost 4 bases, and 4 bases stayed unmatched.

V gene TRBV5-6 combines with J gene TRBJ1-1; 7 bases line up with TRBD1. V shed 2 bases and J 7 bases; nucleotides not matched to a gene: 11. From germline, CDR1 is SGHDT and CDR2 YYEEEE. There are 15 residues in the CDR3. The CDR3 loop reads CASSFTGAQRSEAFF. The CDR3, as DNA: TGTGCCAGCAGCTTTACAGGGGCCCAGCGGAGTGAAGCTTTCTTT.

This clonotype has a count of ten or more. This chain uses TRBV7-9 with TRBJ2-7; D call uncertain. The ends were cut back, 6 bases at V and 2 bases at J, with 17 bases in the middle. The length of the CDR3 is 15 residues. Germline V gene sequence: CDR1 SEHNR, CDR2 FQNEAQ (reference sequence). As DNA, the CDR3 is TGTGCCAGCAGGCTCGGCACAGTACCACCCTACGAGCAGTACTTC. It encodes CASRLGTVPPYEQYF.

V gene TRBV7-2 combines with J gene TRBJ2-7; no reliable D call. Trimming stripped 2 bases from V and 7 bases from J, with 12 bases between. The germline V gene encodes CDR1 SGHTA and CDR2 FQGNSA. The CDR3 runs to 13 residues. The CDR3 spells CASSLTRMGEQYF. CDR3 nucleotide sequence: TGTGCCAGCAGCTTAACTCGTATGGGGGAGCAGTACTTC.

V and J are TRBV29-1 and TRBJ1-1, with unresolved D. CDR1 is SQVTM, CDR2 ANQGSEA, per germline. Trimming took off 6 bases at V and 0 bases at J, with 11 bases between the two ends. This CDR3 contains 13 residues. Here the CDR3 reads CSVYRRMNTEAFF. The CDR3 DNA reads TGCAGCGTCTACAGACGTATGAACACTGAAGCTTTCTTT. Combining the CDR3 with reference TRBV29-1 and TRBJ1-1 gives the whole variable domain SAVISQKPSRDICQRGTSLTIQCQVDSQVTMMFWYRQQPGQSLTLIATANQGSEATYESGFVIDKFPISRPNLTFSTLTVSNMSPEDSSIYLCSVYRRMNTEAFFGQGTRLTVV.

The CDR3 coding sequence is TGCAGTGCTAGAGATGGCAGGGGTAATCAGCCCCAGCATTTT. It translates to CSARDGRGNQPQHF. The chain combines TRBV20-1 with TRBJ1-5, with a tentative D call TRBD1 (6 bases). CDR3 length equals 14 residues. V was trimmed by 0 bases and J by 4 bases, leaving 10 bases between them. Germline V gene data show CDR1 as DFQATT and CDR2 as SNEGSKA (reference sequence).

This clonotype was seen repeatedly, ten times or more. The chain joins TRBV4-2 to TRBJ2-5; 9 nucleotides match TRBD2. Trimming removed 0 bases from V and 4 bases from J; junction bases left unmatched: 6. The CDR3 extends over 16 amino acids. Germline CDR1 reads LGHNA; CDR2 reads YNFKEQ. CDR3 amino acids: CASSQEGGGARETQYF. In DNA, the CDR3 is TGTGCCAGCAGCCAAGAGGGCGGGGGGGCCCGAGAGACCCAGTACTTC.

This clonotype was seen ten or more times. The chain combines TRBV11-2 with TRBJ1-5; D gene uncertain. CDR1 SGHAT and CDR2 FQNNGV come from the germline V gene. Trimming took off 5 bases at V and 4 bases at J, with 9 bases between the two ends. This CDR3 region has 13 residues. CDR3 in amino acids: CASSTDANQPQHF. Here the CDR3 DNA reads TGTGCCAGCAGCACAGACGCAAATCAGCCCCAGCATTTT.